This T cell receptor (beta chain) derives from a study of blood T cell repertoires in COVID-19. Study information: The United States, Italy and Spain provided the acute and convalescent COVID-19 samples. T cells, B-cell-depleted T cells, or PBMCs supplied cDNA or gDNA.

The CDR3 contains 14 residues. Germline-derived CDR1 and CDR2 are LNHDA and SQIVND (reference sequence). The ends were cut back, 5 bases at V and 1 base at J, with 11 bases in the middle. Original handling: Cell counts per sample came from amplifying reference gene primers. The assay was immunoSEQ multiplex PCR, and TCRdb's table has in-frame clones only and misses some. V, J and clone size are taken as reported in that table, and D and trimming were inferred from the DNA itself. The repertoire holds more than 45,000 clones, with approximately 81% as singletons. Sequenced sample: peripheral blood. The receptor's source is a man aged 35 to 55 with active COVID-19. This sequence joins TRBV19 and TRBJ1-1; D might be TRBD1 (6 bases). The DNA for the CDR3 is TGTGCCAGTAGTCCACAGGGCCGGAACACTGAAGCTTTCTTT. It translates to CASSPQGRNTEAFF.